This T cell receptor (beta chain) was sequenced during a study of cytomegalovirus exposure and HLA in healthy donors. 13 Jbeta primers and 60 Vbeta primers were used for the PCR. The protocol was immunoSEQ multiplex PCR, while the TCRdb copy is restricted to in-frame clones and leaves out a portion. The data show roughly 120,000 clones, about 76% seen once. CDR1 and CDR2 from the germline V gene are GTSNPN and SVGIG (reference sequence). The V and J ends lost 0 bases and 7 bases, in that order; junction bases with no gene match: 7. The CDR3 runs 17 residues. The chain joins TRBV30 to TRBJ2-2; 14 bases line up with TRBD2. What was sequenced was PBMCs. The receptor was isolated from a woman between 55 and 75 years old in good health and CMV-seropositive. The CDR3 DNA reads as TGTGCCTGGAGTGTAAGTCGGACTAGCGGGAGGATCGGGGAGCTGTTTTTT. Protein product: CAWSVSRTSGRIGELFF.